This T cell receptor beta chain was identified during a study of blood T cell repertoires in COVID-19. Background on the study: Sample material is recorded as cDNA or gDNA derived from T cells, B-cell-depleted T cells, or PBMCs.

Methods used by the authors: Reference gene primer amplification in the assay estimated nucleated cell counts. Assay: immunoSEQ multiplex PCR; the TCRdb copy retains only in-frame clones and omits some. That table is the source of V, J and clone size, and D and trimming were worked out from the DNA. The sample has about 43,000 clones; 80% to 90% are singletons. V shed 3 bases and J shed 0 bases, with 6 bases lying between them. The CDR3 consists of 14 residues. CDR1 is LNHDA, CDR2 SQIVND, per germline (reference sequence). Sequencing input: peripheral blood. This receptor was identified in a man aged 55 to 70 with active COVID-19. The chain employs TRBV19 and TRBJ1-3; D not certain. CDR3 protein: CASSIGVSGNTIYF. CDR3 DNA: TGTGCCAGTAGTATCGGGGTCTCTGGAAACACCATATATTTT.